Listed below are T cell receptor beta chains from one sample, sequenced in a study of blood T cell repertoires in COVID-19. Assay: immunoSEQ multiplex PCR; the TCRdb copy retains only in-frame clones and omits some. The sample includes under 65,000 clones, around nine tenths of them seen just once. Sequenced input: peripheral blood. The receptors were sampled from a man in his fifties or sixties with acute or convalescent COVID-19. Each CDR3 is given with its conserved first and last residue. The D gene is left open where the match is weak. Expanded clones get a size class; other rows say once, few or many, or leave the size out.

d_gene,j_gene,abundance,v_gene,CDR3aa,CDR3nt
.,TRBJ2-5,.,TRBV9,CASSVGSGDQETQYF,TGTGCCAGCAGCGTAGGCTCGGGGGATCAAGAGACCCAGTACTTC
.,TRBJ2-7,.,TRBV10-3,CAISAERNEQYF,TGTGCCATCAGTGCCGAGAGGAACGAGCAGTACTTC
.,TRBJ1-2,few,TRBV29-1,CSVTGPNYGYTF,TGCAGCGTGACAGGCCCTAACTATGGCTACACCTTC
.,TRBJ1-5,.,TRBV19,CASSTRDTVSNQPQHF,TGTGCCAGTAGTACCCGCGACACCGTTAGCAATCAGCCCCAGCATTTT
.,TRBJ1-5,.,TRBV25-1,CASREGGGTQHF,TGTGCCAGCAGGGAAGGCGGGGGGACCCAGCATTTT
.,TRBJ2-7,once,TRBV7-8,CASSRPRRESSYEQYF,TGTGCCAGCAGCCGTCCGCGGCGGGAAAGCTCCTACGAGCAGTACTTC
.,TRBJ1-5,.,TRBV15,CATSRDTMVRIGNQPQHF,TGTGCCACCAGCAGGGACACCATGGTCCGCATAGGCAATCAGCCCCAGCATTTT
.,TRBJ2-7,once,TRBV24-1,CATSDMMGTDYSGGEQYF,TGTGCCACCAGTGATATGATGGGGACAGACTATTCCGGGGGCGAGCAGTACTTC
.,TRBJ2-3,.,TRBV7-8,CASSLLPGRESTDTQYF,TGTGCCAGCAGCTTACTACCGGGAAGGGAGAGCACAGATACGCAGTATTTT
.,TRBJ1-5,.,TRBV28,CASSFDYSSNQPQHF,TGTGCCAGCAGTTTCGACTATTCAAGCAATCAGCCCCAGCATTTT
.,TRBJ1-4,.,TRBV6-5,CATREGTGSEKLFF,TGTGCCACCCGGGAGGGAACAGGGAGTGAAAAACTGTTTTTT
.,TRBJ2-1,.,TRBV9,CASSPQYNEQFF,TGTGCCAGCAGCCCCCAGTACAATGAGCAGTTCTTC
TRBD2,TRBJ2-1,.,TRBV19,CASSIVLAGSNEQFF,TGTGCCAGTAGTATAGTACTAGCGGGAAGCAATGAGCAGTTCTTC
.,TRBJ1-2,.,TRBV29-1,CSVEGEGEYGYTF,TGCAGCGTTGAAGGCGAGGGAGAGTATGGCTACACCTTC
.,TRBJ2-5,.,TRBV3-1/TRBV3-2,CASSQAPGQARETQYF,TGTGCCAGCAGCCAGGCACCGGGACAAGCAAGGGAGACCCAGTACTTC
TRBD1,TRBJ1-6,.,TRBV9,CASSLEVRTGTSPLHF,TGTGCCAGCAGCCTAGAGGTAAGGACAGGGACCTCACCCCTCCACTTT
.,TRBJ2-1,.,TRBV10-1,CASSRSTGYNNEQFF,TGCGCCAGCAGTCGAAGTACAGGTTACAACAATGAGCAGTTCTTC
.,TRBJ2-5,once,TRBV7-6,CASSRSQGVRETQYF,TGTGCCAGCAGCCGATCCCAGGGTGTGAGGGAGACCCAGTACTTC
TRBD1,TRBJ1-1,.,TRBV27,CASSGTVNTEAFF,TGTGCCAGCAGTGGGACAGTGAACACTGAAGCTTTCTTT
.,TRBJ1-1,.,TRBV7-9,CASSLVQGRAFF,TGTGCCAGCAGCTTGGTGCAGGGAAGGGCTTTCTTT
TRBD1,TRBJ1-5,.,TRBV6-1,CASSDGGQGRKPQHF,TGTGCCAGCAGTGATGGGGGACAGGGAAGGAAGCCCCAGCATTTT
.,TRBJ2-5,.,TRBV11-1,CASSVRGRFQETQYF,TGTGCCAGTTCCGTAAGAGGTCGGTTTCAAGAGACCCAGTACTTC
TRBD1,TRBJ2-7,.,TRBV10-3,CAISGTPGDRGNEQYF,TGTGCCATCAGTGGAACGCCCGGGGACAGGGGCAACGAGCAGTACTTC
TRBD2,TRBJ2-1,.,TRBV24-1,CATSDSGTSGFNEQFF,TGTGCCACCAGTGATTCCGGGACTAGCGGGTTCAATGAGCAGTTCTTC
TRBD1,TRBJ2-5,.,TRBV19,CASSFRGTQETQYF,TGTGCCAGTAGTTTCAGGGGGACCCAAGAGACCCAGTACTTC
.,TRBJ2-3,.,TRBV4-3,CASSPWGVSTDTQYF,TGCGCCAGCAGCCCATGGGGGGTTAGCACAGATACGCAGTATTTT
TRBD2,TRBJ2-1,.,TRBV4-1,CASSSQRESSYNEQFF,TGCGCCAGCAGCTCGCAGCGGGAGAGCTCCTACAATGAGCAGTTCTTC
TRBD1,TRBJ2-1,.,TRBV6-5,CASRVDRVTDEQFF,TGTGCCAGCAGGGTGGACAGGGTGACGGATGAGCAGTTCTTC
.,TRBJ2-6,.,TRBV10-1,CASNNILGSSGANVLTF,TGCGCCAGCAATAATATACTAGGGAGCTCTGGGGCCAACGTCCTGACTTTC
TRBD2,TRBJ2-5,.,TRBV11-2,CASSLVGGGLQETQYF,TGTGCCAGCAGCTTAGTGGGGGGGGGTCTCCAAGAGACCCAGTACTTC
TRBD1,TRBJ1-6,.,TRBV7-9,CASSSGTGDSPLHF,TGTGCCAGCAGTTCCGGGACAGGGGATTCACCCCTCCACTTT
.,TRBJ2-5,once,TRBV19,CASSMPEQETQYF,TGTGCCAGTAGTATGCCAGAACAAGAGACCCAGTACTTC
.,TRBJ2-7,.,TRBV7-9,CASSSDRRSSYEQYF,TGTGCCAGCAGCTCCGACCGGAGGAGCTCCTACGAGCAGTACTTC
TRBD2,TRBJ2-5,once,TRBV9,CASSVGTTQETQYF,TGTGCCAGCAGCGTGGGGACTACCCAAGAGACCCAGTACTTC
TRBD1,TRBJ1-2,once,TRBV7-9,CASSPRGGNYGYTF,TGTGCCAGCAGCCCACGAGGGGGCAACTATGGCTACACCTTC
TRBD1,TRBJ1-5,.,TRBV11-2,CASSQGQVGWSNQPQHF,TGTGCCAGCAGCCAGGGACAGGTGGGGTGGAGCAATCAGCCCCAGCATTTT
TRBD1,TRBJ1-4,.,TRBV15,CATSRDWDRGRGEKLFF,TGTGCCACCAGCAGAGATTGGGACAGGGGGCGAGGTGAAAAACTGTTTTTT
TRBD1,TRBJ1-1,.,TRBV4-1,CASSQDNRGYTEAFF,TGCGCCAGCAGCCAAGATAACAGGGGGTACACTGAAGCTTTCTTT
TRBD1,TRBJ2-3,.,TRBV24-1,CATSDGGQGADTQYF,TGTGCCACCAGTGATGGGGGACAGGGGGCAGATACGCAGTATTTT
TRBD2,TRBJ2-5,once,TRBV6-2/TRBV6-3,CASSYTTGTSHETQYF,TGTGCCAGCAGTTACACTACCGGGACTAGCCACGAGACCCAGTACTTC
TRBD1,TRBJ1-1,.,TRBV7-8,CASSPEGATNTEAFF,TGTGCCAGCAGCCCAGAGGGGGCGACGAACACTGAAGCTTTCTTT
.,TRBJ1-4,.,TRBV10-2,CASGLTNEKLFF,TGCGCCAGCGGGCTGACTAATGAAAAACTGTTTTTT
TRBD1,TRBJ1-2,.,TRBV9,CASSPRGQGGSYGYTF,TGTGCCAGCAGCCCCCGTGGACAGGGTGGTAGCTATGGCTACACCTTC
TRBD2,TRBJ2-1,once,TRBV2,CASRLTSVSEQFF,TGTGCCAGCAGACTTACTAGCGTAAGTGAGCAGTTCTTC
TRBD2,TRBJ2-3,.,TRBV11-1,CASSYAGETDTQYF,TGTGCCAGCAGCTACGCGGGGGAAACAGATACGCAGTATTTT